Shown below are 25 T cell receptor beta chains from a single sample sequenced in a study of blood T cell repertoires in COVID-19. Sequencing used immunoSEQ multiplex PCR; TCRdb keeps in-frame clones, though not all of them. The sample includes roughly 230,000 clones, around 80% of them seen just once. The specimen was peripheral blood. The receptors originated from a man aged 40-50 years with acute or convalescent COVID-19.

In nucleotides, the CDR3 is TGTGCCAGTCAGAGCGGCCCTGGAAACACCATATATTTT. Its translation is CASQSGPGNTIYF. This chain uses TRBV19 with TRBJ1-3; the D is unclear. The ends were cut back, 8 bases at V and 2 bases at J, with 10 bases in the middle. Germline CDR1 LNHDA, CDR2 SQIVND (reference sequence). The CDR3 runs 13 residues.

This clone showed up just a few times. V is TRBV5-1 and J is TRBJ1-1; D remains ambiguous. Germline values: CDR1 SGHRS, CDR2 YFSETQ. V was pared by 0 bases and J by 1 base, with 7 bases between. This CDR3 has 14 residues. Here the CDR3 reads CASSLGGGNTEAFF. As DNA, the CDR3 is TGCGCCAGCAGCTTGGGCGGAGGGAACACTGAAGCTTTCTTT.

The rearrangement links TRBV5-1 to TRBJ2-1; D is unresolved. Germline V gene sequence: CDR1 SGHRS, CDR2 YFSETQ. This CDR3 contains 13 residues. The V end was cut by 3 bases, the J end by 0 bases, with 4 bases between. The CDR3 spells CASSSSSYNEQFF. DNA of the CDR3: TGCGCCAGCAGCTCCAGCTCCTACAATGAGCAGTTCTTC.

The chain couples TRBV5-4 to TRBJ2-2; weak D call: TRBD2 (5 bases). V dropped 0 bases and J dropped 0 bases, with 9 bases sitting between them. CDR3 length equals 16 residues. Germline CDR1 is SGHNT and CDR2 is YYREEE (reference sequence). CDR3 nucleotide sequence: TGTGCCAGCAGCTTGGCTGGGAGAGCGAACACCGGGGAGCTGTTTTTT. This encodes CASSLAGRANTGELFF. The whole variable domain, filled in from reference TRBV5-4 and TRBJ2-2, reads ETGVTQSPTHLIKTRGQQVTLRCSSQSGHNTVSWYQQALGQGPQFIFQYYREEENGRGNFPPRFSGLQFPNYSSELNVNALELDDSALYLCASSLAGRANTGELFFGEGSRLTVL.

This clone was counted between two and nine times. The V and J genes are TRBV6-6 and TRBJ1-2; D gene uncertain. CDR3 length equals 14 residues. In germline, CDR1 is MNHNY, CDR2 SVGAGI (reference sequence). Trimming removed 6 bases at V and 7 bases at J, with 18 bases between. The CDR3 DNA follows: TGTGCCAGCAGCCCTGGTTTCAGTGTACGTGGCTACACCTTC. Amino acids: CASSPGFSVRGYTF.

This chain links TRBV20-1 with TRBJ2-7; D remains unclear. Trimming took 2 bases from V and 3 from J, leaving 5 bases between them. This CDR3 is 11 amino acids long. The germline gives CDR1 DFQATT, CDR2 SNEGSKA (reference sequence). Here the CDR3 reads CSARQRYEQYF. CDR3 coding DNA: TGCAGTGCTAGACAGCGCTACGAGCAGTACTTC.

This chain links TRBV5-8 with TRBJ1-1; no clear D. The CDR3 sequence is 16 residues long. V was pared by 0 bases and J by 0 bases, with 12 bases between. Germline lookup yields CDR1 SGHTS and CDR2 YDEGEE. The DNA of the CDR3 is TGTGCCAGCAGCTTGGGCACAGTGACCTTGAACACTGAAGCTTTCTTT. It specifies CASSLGTVTLNTEAFF.

The V and J genes are TRBV11-2 and TRBJ2-1; tentatively, D is TRBD2 (5 bases). Between the trimmed V and J ends, which lost 5 bases and 11 bases, there was a span of 10 bases. Germline CDR1 SGHAT, CDR2 FQNNGV. This CDR3 contains 11 residues. In DNA, the CDR3 is TGTGCCAGCAGCGTCCGGGAAAAGCAGTTCTTC. It yields the protein CASSVREKQFF.

This chain uses TRBV11-2 with TRBJ2-7; TRBD2 aligns across 7 bases. V lost 1 base to trimming and J lost 3 bases; unmatched junction nucleotides: 18. CDR1 is SGHAT, CDR2 FQNNGV, per germline. There are 19 residues in the CDR3. The CDR3 coding sequence is TGTGCCAGCAGCTTAGTTGGTGTTTGGGGCGGGAGCGGGAACTACGAGCAGTACTTC. It translates to CASSLVGVWGGSGNYEQYF.

The chain uses TRBV7-8 and TRBJ1-1, with D maybe TRBD1 (5 bases). The V end lost 5 bases, the J end lost 1 base, and 14 bases lay between the germline ends. This CDR3 contains 15 residues. Germline V gene data show CDR1 as SGHVS and CDR2 as FQNEAQ. The CDR3 DNA follows: TGTGCCAGCAGCCCGCGGGGAGGGGCGAACACTGAAGCTTTCTTT. This gives the protein CASSPRGGANTEAFF.

This clone was recorded a few times. The rearrangement joins TRBV5-4 to TRBJ2-1; 10 nucleotides align to TRBD2. There are 16 residues in the CDR3. CDR1 and CDR2 (germline): SGHNT, YYREEE (reference sequence). The V segment lost 4 bases and the J segment 3 bases; nucleotides outside the gene matches: 7. The DNA of the CDR3 is TGTGCCAGCAGCCCAAGCGGGGGGGCTTACTACAATGAGCAGTTCTTC. Translation: CASSPSGGAYYNEQFF.

This sequence joins TRBV6-5 and TRBJ1-1, with D possibly matching TRBD1 (6 bases). CDR3 length: 14 amino acids. Trimming pared 7 bases from V and 0 bases from J, leaving 12 bases between. CDR1 is MNHEY, CDR2 SVGAGI, per germline. The CDR3, as DNA: TGTGCCAGCACCAGGGGCATACTGAACACTGAAGCTTTCTTT. It encodes CASTRGILNTEAFF.

The chain carries TRBV19 and TRBJ1-6; perhaps TRBD1 as D (6 bases). The V end lost 4 bases, the J end lost 7 bases, and 20 bases lay between the germline ends. The CDR3 runs to 17 residues. Germline CDR1 LNHDA, CDR2 SQIVND (reference sequence). The CDR3 reads CASSSLTGRRANSPLHF. As DNA, the CDR3 is TGTGCCAGTAGTAGCCTAACAGGGAGACGGGCAAATTCACCCCTCCACTTT.

This clone was counted at least ten times. The chain combines TRBV12-5 with TRBJ1-1, with D unclear. V was trimmed by 6 bases and J by 3 bases, leaving 11 bases between them. This CDR3 contains 13 residues. Looked up from germline, CDR1 is LGHNT and CDR2 is FRNRAP. CDR3 loop: CASGNPRDTEAFF. CDR3 nucleotides: TGTGCTAGTGGGAACCCACGGGACACTGAAGCTTTCTTT.

This rearrangement joins TRBV5-1 to TRBJ2-1; the match to TRBD2 covers 9 bases. CDR1 is SGHRS, CDR2 YFSETQ, per germline. The CDR3 loop spans 15 amino acids. J gave up 9 bases and V 0 bases, and 7 bases lay outside the gene matches. The CDR3 loop is CASSLVAGAHSEQFF. CDR3 nucleotide sequence: TGCGCCAGCAGCTTGGTAGCGGGAGCGCATAGTGAGCAGTTCTTC. Filled out from reference TRBV5-1 and TRBJ2-1, the complete variable domain reads KAGVTQTPRYLIKTRGQQVTLSCSPISGHRSVSWYQQTPGQGLQFLFEYFSETQRNKGNFPGRFSGRQFSNSRSEMNVSTLELGDSALYLCASSLVAGAHSEQFFGPGTRLTVL.

The V call is TRBV5-1, the J call TRBJ2-1; D is perhaps TRBD1 (6 bases). There are 15 residues in the CDR3. The germline V gene has CDR1 SGHRS and CDR2 YFSETQ. Trimming removed 0 bases at V and 4 bases at J, with 11 bases between. The CDR3 nucleotides read TGCGCCAGCAGCTTGGGGCAGGGGATATACAATGAGCAGTTCTTC. As protein: CASSLGQGIYNEQFF.

This chain uses TRBV28 with TRBJ1-2; 7 nucleotides agree with TRBD1. CDR3 length equals 13 residues. Losses at the gene ends were 3 bases for V and 8 bases for J; bases not matched to a gene: 6. Germline V CDR1 and CDR2: MDHEN, SYDVKM. The CDR3 coding sequence is TGTGCCAGCAGTTTTACAGGGGCCGGCGGCTACACCTTC. It is translated as CASSFTGAGGYTF.

The J gene is TRBJ2-7, the V gene TRBV12-5, with no clear D. CDR1 and CDR2 (germline): LGHNT, FRNRAP. This CDR3 spans 17 amino acids. With 2 bases removed from V and 1 base from J, the gap between germline ends came to 18 bases. CDR3 loop: CASGLPFRRRSSYEQYF. The CDR3 DNA is TGTGCTAGTGGTTTGCCATTCAGACGGAGATCTTCCTACGAGCAGTACTTC. Based on the CDR3 plus reference TRBV12-5 and TRBJ2-7, the full variable domain is DARVTQTPRHKVTEMGQEVTMRCQPILGHNTVFWYRQTMMQGLELLAYFRNRAPLDDSGMPKDRFSAEMPDATLATLKIQPSEPRDSAVYFCASGLPFRRRSSYEQYFGPGTRLTVT.

This chain connects TRBV7-9 to TRBJ1-1; D is ambiguous. The V gene lost 4 bases and the J gene lost 1 base, with 4 bases spanning the gap. This CDR3 has 12 amino acids. Per germline, CDR1 SEHNR and CDR2 FQNEAQ (reference sequence). CDR3 in amino acids: CASSSQNTEAFF. Here the CDR3 DNA reads TGTGCCAGCAGCTCACAGAACACTGAAGCTTTCTTT.

The genes are TRBV12-5 and TRBJ1-2; 10 nucleotides line up with TRBD1. This CDR3 has 18 amino acids. Germline-derived CDR1 and CDR2 are LGHNT and FRNRAP. The V gene end was trimmed by 2 bases and the J gene end by 8 bases; junction bases not matched to a gene: 17. The CDR3 reads CASGLWGDLRDRGGGYTF. As DNA, the CDR3 is TGTGCTAGTGGTTTGTGGGGAGATTTACGGGACAGGGGAGGAGGCTACACCTTC. Full variable domain (remainder filled in from reference TRBV12-5 and TRBJ1-2): DARVTQTPRHKVTEMGQEVTMRCQPILGHNTVFWYRQTMMQGLELLAYFRNRAPLDDSGMPKDRFSAEMPDATLATLKIQPSEPRDSAVYFCASGLWGDLRDRGGGYTFGSGTRLTVV.

CDR3 protein: CASSLTGGNSPLHF. CDR3 DNA sequence: TGCGCCAGCAGCTTAACAGGGGGTAATTCACCCCTCCACTTT. The chain combines TRBV5-1 with TRBJ1-6; 8 bases fit TRBD1. The germline CDR1 and CDR2 sequences are SGHRS and YFSETQ. V shed 2 bases, J shed 6 bases, and the junction held 1 base outside the gene matches. The CDR3 runs to 14 residues. Complete variable domain (other parts from reference TRBV5-1 and TRBJ1-6): KAGVTQTPRYLIKTRGQQVTLSCSPISGHRSVSWYQQTPGQGLQFLFEYFSETQRNKGNFPGRFSGRQFSNSRSEMNVSTLELGDSALYLCASSLTGGNSPLHFGNGTRLTVT.

This chain joins TRBV11-2 and TRBJ2-4, with D tentatively TRBD2 (5 bases). This CDR3 comprises 16 residues. Germline V gene lookup returns CDR1 SGHAT and CDR2 FQNNGV. The V and J ends lost 5 bases and 0 bases respectively, with 14 bases between them. The CDR3 protein is CASSPGSNLAKNIQYF. The CDR3 DNA is TGTGCCAGCAGCCCGGGGAGTAATCTAGCCAAAAACATTCAGTACTTC.

In this sample, this clone turned up once. The rearrangement links TRBV15 to TRBJ1-5; D is unclear. The CDR3 length is 17 residues. The V gene's germline CDR1 is LNHNV and CDR2 YYDKDF (reference sequence). V dropped 0 bases and J dropped 0 bases, with 12 bases sitting between them. CDR3 protein: CATSRERAGHSNQPQHF. As DNA, the CDR3 is TGTGCCACCAGCAGAGAGAGGGCCGGGCATAGCAATCAGCCCCAGCATTTT.

This chain links TRBV30 with TRBJ1-6; D might be TRBD1 (6 bases). Germline CDR1 is GTSNPN and CDR2 is SVGIG (reference sequence). The CDR3 consists of 15 residues. V lost 0 bases to trimming and J lost 5 bases, with 11 bases between them. The CDR3 protein is CAWSVKAGDNSPLHF. The CDR3 nucleotides are TGTGCCTGGAGTGTAAAGGCAGGGGATAATTCACCCCTCCACTTT.

The CDR3 nucleotides read TGTGCCAGCAGCACCGGGACTAGCATCGGGGAGCTGTTTTTT. Translation: CASSTGTSIGELFF. V usage is TRBV11-3 and J usage is TRBJ2-2; 9 bases are shared with TRBD2. Germline CDR1 is SGHNT and CDR2 is YENEEA. The CDR3 is made up of 14 amino acids. V trimming: 5 bases; J trimming: 7 bases; junction bases outside the gene matches: 5.